The sequence of this T cell receptor beta chain was determined in a study of T cell responses to AZD1222 COVID-19 vaccine. Germline CDR1 SGHRS, CDR2 YFSETQ. V was trimmed by 5 bases and J by 6 bases, leaving 14 bases between them. CDR3 size: 14 residues. Sequenced by immunoSEQ multiplex PCR; TCRdb stores in-frame clones only, minus some. The sample yields approximately 56,000 clones, 70% to 90% seen once. The clonotype comes from an adult in good health. Here the sequenced sample was peripheral blood, taken on day 0 of AZD1222 vaccination. V usage is TRBV5-1 and J usage is TRBJ2-2; a possible D gene is TRBD1 (5 bases). In DNA, the CDR3 is TGCGCCAGCAGTCCAGGACATGTCGCCGGGGAGCTGTTTTTT. It codes for CASSPGHVAGELFF.